This T cell receptor beta chain appears in the sequencing data of a study of T-cell reconstitution after alpha-beta-depleted transplantation in children. This clonotype appeared a few times. Trimming removed 0 bases from V and 5 bases from J, with 2 bases in between. The CDR3 has 12 residues. Germline lookup yields CDR1 LNHNV and CDR2 YYDKDF (reference sequence). Preparation of the TCRbeta library was carried out with unique molecular identifiers. TCRdb fed the PCR reads into MiXCR, producing one record per CDR3 protein. The sample includes fewer than 700,000 distinct CDR3 sequences, 23% seen only once; the top ten take around 14%.

This sequence originates from a boy under two years old who had a stem cell transplant for acute myeloid leukemia, so the T cells may come from the graft donor. The rearrangement uses TRBV15 and TRBJ1-5; D not resolved. This sample comprised PBMCs, mostly from graft donor cells, obtained 360 days after TCRalphabeta/CD19-depleted stem cell transplant. The DNA for the CDR3 is TGTGCCACCAGCAGAGACCATCAGCCCCAGCATTTT. Residues: CATSRDHQPQHF.